This T cell receptor (beta chain) emerged from a study of cytomegalovirus exposure and HLA in healthy donors. Findings and limits, study-wide: HLA allele associations emerged for about 16,000 TCR beta sequences in a later analysis, at 0.05 false discovery rate. Based on reports, TCR beta sequences accurately predicted HLA-A and HLA-B alleles for most subjects. Clonal expansion, a later analysis showed, was greater in HLA-associated TCR beta chains than in equally common others. V- and J-gene trimming in TCR beta was tied to a missense DCLRE1C variant by an analysis performed later.

With respect to this clone: As yet, its antigen is unknown.

CDR3 length: 12 residues. CDR1 GTSNPN and CDR2 SVGIG come from the germline V gene (reference sequence). Trimming removed 2 bases from V and 4 bases from J, with 8 bases in between. The PCR ran on 60 Vbeta and 13 Jbeta primers. Profiling relied on immunoSEQ multiplex PCR, and the TCRdb table lists in-frame clones only, not all of them. Of about 130,000 clones detected, under 85% appear once; the ten largest clones hold more than 10%. The chain is built from TRBV30 and TRBJ1-2; a weak D match, TRBD1 (5 bases). The TCR sequence derives from a woman between 40 and 55 years old in good health and CMV-seropositive. Sequencing was carried out using PBMCs. The CDR3: CAWSLGGYGYTF. The CDR3 DNA reads TGTGCCTGGAGTTTGGGGGGCTATGGCTACACCTTC. The entire variable domain, with the rest obtained from reference TRBV30 and TRBJ1-2, is as follows: SQTIHQWPATLVQPVGSPLSLECTVEGTSNPNLYWYRQAAGRGLQLLFYSVGIGQISSEVPQNLSASRPQDRQFILSSKKLLLSDSGFYLCAWSLGGYGYTFGSGTRLTVV.